This TCR beta chain came from a study of T cells in Graves' hyperthyroidism and ophthalmopathy. The CDR3 consists of 15 residues. Germline V lookup: CDR1 SGHAT, CDR2 FQNNGV. J lost 1 base, V lost 4 bases, and 6 bases had no gene match. It was RNA transcripts that yielded the amplified TCR beta CDR3 regions. First-round RT-PCR with HTBI primers amplified the TCR CDR3 region. TCRdb reprocessed the multiplex PCR reads with MiXCR, giving one entry per CDR3 protein. The sample includes 500,000 to 800,000 distinct CDR3 sequences, about 14% of them seen just once. Sequenced input: blood. The V and J genes are TRBV11-2 and TRBJ1-2; 7 nucleotides align to TRBD1. This receptor was taken from a woman between 45 and 60 years old with Graves' ophthalmopathy. The DNA for the CDR3 is TGTGCCAGCAGCTCCGACAGGGTCTTTAACTATGGCTACACCTTC. Protein product: CASSSDRVFNYGYTF.